This TCR beta chain was captured by sequencing in a study of cytomegalovirus exposure and HLA in healthy donors (dated 2017 in TCRdb). With regard to the full study: An earlier analysis of several hundred of the donors reported approximately 300 Gb of sequence data and 100 million to 130 million unique TCR beta sequences from 150 million to 200 million T cells. About 280 gigabases of sequencing data and around 80 million unique TCR sequences made up an early release that covered 640 HLA-typed donors. Of the 300 to 450 genotyped donors, 81% were placed in the genetic ancestry cluster associated with self-reported Caucasian donors. The study aimed to test whether signatures of past pathogen exposure could be identified by cataloging public T cell receptors. The T cell repertoires of roughly 660 subjects were profiled by immunosequencing and related to cytomegalovirus serostatus. Besides the first cohort of approximately 710 subjects, a separate validation cohort made up of 120 or so different subjects was used. The study combined high-throughput TCR immunosequencing, statistical association of individual TCRs with disease status, and machine learning to predict cytomegalovirus infection status. A later analysis re-examined previously published TCR beta repertoires from several hundred donors and added high-resolution HLA genotyping to investigate patterns of TCR occurrence. In the later analysis, no new phenotypic data were used to find candidate immune exposures; instead, reliance was placed on TCR beta sequences and their occurrence across donors. An earlier analysis of 500 to 650 of the donors applied high-throughput TCR beta sequencing to assess whether each TCR beta V gene segment acted as functional or pseudogenic. Donor age, sex, ethnicity and CMV serostatus were compiled together with the repertoire data. Genome-wide SNP genotypes for about 55% of the roughly 670 donors were used in a later genetic analysis, which treated that subset as a discovery cohort. All discovery cohort repertoires had been generated using a single sequencing platform. Both class I and class II loci were covered by HLA typing, at four-digit resolution. The number of donors typed differed by locus, with 629-630 for A, B, C, DRB1 and DQB1, around 520 for DQA1, approximately 580 for DPA1, and under 490 for DPB1. Because of strong linkage in the cohort, roughly five DR-DQ haplotypes were treated as single units for association and clustering. Among under 450 genotyped donors of the cohort, an average of around 240,000 unique TCR beta nucleotide sequences were sequenced per donor, roughly 20% of them non-productive. General study outcomes and caveats: Only TCR beta chains were sequenced in this cohort, and the absence of alpha or paired-chain data limited detectable features. The authors suggested that the approach could potentially be extended to other disease states and immunological phenotypes. In a later analysis, some 17,000 TCR beta sequences were associated with specific HLA alleles at a false discovery rate of 0.05. V-gene and J-gene trimming of TCR beta chains was associated with a missense DCLRE1C variant in a later genetic analysis, and the association was replicated in an independent cohort. In an earlier analysis of fewer than 750 of the donors, most TCR beta V segments were observed in productive rearrangements about 90% or about 30% of the time, broadly matching IMGT annotations. Strong co-occurrence of HLA alleles, especially DR and DQ, made assigning TCR associations to individual alleles difficult. According to a later analysis, parvovirus B19, influenza, CMV and Epstein-Barr virus appeared linked to several top co-occurrence clusters. A cluster of highly shared sequence variants was judged likely to be a technical artifact of the sequencing pipeline. According to a later analysis, most CMV-associated TCR beta chains appeared to be HLA-restricted, and the HLA associations seemed to be driven largely by CMV exposure. The only immune exposure information available for the cohort was CMV serostatus. Sequencing depth was assumed to be roughly uniform across donors in the presence/absence analyses, though that assumption may not hold. In a later analysis, HLA-associated TCR beta chains were found to be more clonally expanded and to have lower generation probabilities than equally common non-associated chains. Because the 87-base-pair reads could not distinguish some IMGT-functional V segments, including TRBV6-2 and TRBV6-3, those segments were excluded. According to a later analysis, TCR association rates differed among HLA loci, with DRB1 alleles showing the most associated TCRs and HLA-C alleles showing the fewest. Because some donors lacked HLA typing at each locus, the association tests relied only on the typed subset. In vitro tests confirmed that three of the cytomegalovirus-associated TCR beta chains recognize cytomegalovirus antigens. In both the original and validation cohorts, the classifier was reported to diagnose cytomegalovirus status with high specificity and sensitivity. Across donors, most TCR sequences were observed very rarely, whereas some public TCRs were present in many individuals. A further reported finding was that TCR beta sequences accurately predicted the HLA-A and HLA-B alleles for most subjects in the first cohort. A later genetic analysis reported fewer N-insertions in productive TCRs among donors in an Asian-associated ancestry cluster than the approximately 670-donor mean. A total of 150 to 200 TCR beta chains were listed by the study as associated with cytomegalovirus. Because counts were too low, seventeen rarely observed V segments, including chromosome 9 orphons, were excluded from the earlier analysis of around 640 of the donors. Correlated functional status among segregating V segments might be attributable to linkage disequilibrium, but an unknown experimental factor could not be ruled out.

V is trimmed back by 8 bases and J by 10 bases, and the junction contains 13 bases that no gene match accounts for. The CDR3 holds 13 amino acids from the cysteine to the phenylalanine. CDR3 DNA is the only sequence kept; it has 39 bases, read in frame from the first base. CDR1 and CDR2, per the germline V gene, are SGHRS and YFSETQ. The cohort was made up of 666 healthy bone marrow donors. Cohort members were all nominally healthy when sampled, although unrecorded immune exposures were likely present. The donor tested CMV seropositive and was one of the 289 seropositive cohort members. Each donor provided a peripheral blood sample, and peripheral blood mononuclear cells were used for TCR beta sequencing. Genomic DNA extraction from the blood cell samples was performed with the Qiagen DNeasy Blood Extraction Kit. The library was generated by the immunoSEQ multiplex PCR assay. For the multiplex PCR, a mixture combining 60 forward primers for TCR Vbeta segments and 13 reverse primers for TCR Jbeta segments was used. The CDR3 region of rearranged TCR beta genes was amplified from genomic DNA with a multiplex PCR assay. The amplified TCR beta libraries were sequenced on the Illumina HiSeq System as 87-base-pair reads. As for the original processing: A later analysis counted approximately 74 million unique TCR beta chains across the 550 to 800 repertoires, and some 11 million of these chains were shared by at least two donors. A nearest-neighbor algorithm error-corrected the raw reads and collapsed the reads into unique sequences, merging closely related sequences to remove PCR and sequencing errors. To assign V, D and J gene segments, CDR3 sequences were aligned to IMGT reference sequences. For a sequence to be retained, a match of at least six nucleotides to both a V gene segment and a J gene segment was required. Rearrangements were classified as productive when the CDR3 lacked stop codons and remained in frame with V and J, and all other rearrangements were classified as non-productive. CDR3 was defined according to IMGT convention as the region running from the second conserved V-encoded cysteine to the conserved J-encoded phenylalanine. The earlier analysis of a few hundred of the donors excluded any sequence lacking an unambiguous match to a single V gene segment. In an earlier analysis of approximately 560 of the donors, a V segment was called functional when productive rearrangements were above 56.7%, and segregating when the standard deviation between donors exceeded 5%. A statistical classification framework was built for diagnosing cytomegalovirus status from the catalog of TCR beta chain sequences. A later analysis assigned V and J genes by comparing TCR nucleotide sequences with IMGT/GENE-DB human TR gene sequences. A later analysis assigned CDR3 sequences and most-parsimonious VDJ recombination scenarios with the TCRdist pipeline. In a later analysis, every TCR beta chain was defined by the combination of its CDR3 amino acid sequence and its V-gene family, and reads without a unique V-gene family were dropped. As a way to deal with suspected cross-contamination and a sequencing artifact, a later analysis dropped nearly 600 nucleotide sequences that were highly shared and had low generation probability. A later analysis calculated a clonal expansion index for each public chain from normalized within-repertoire ranks of inferred template counts. A later analysis computed generation probabilities with a VDJ recombination model fitted to out-of-frame rearrangements, and checked the results against IGoR. Hypergeometric tests were used in a later analysis to score TCR-TCR, TCR-HLA and TCR-CMV co-occurrence, with a repertoire-size bias correction applied to the TCR pairs. In a later analysis, false discovery rates were estimated by permuting HLA or CMV assignments 20 times. In a later analysis, co-occurring TCRs were grouped with DBSCAN, and TCRdist sequence similarity was added when clustering was performed within HLA-allele-positive subsets. Co-occurrence clustering excluded repertoires with fewer than 30,000 or more than 120,000 public chains, plus five with anomalous nucleotide sharing. TCRdb provides this immuneACCESS table in a form limited to in-frame rearrangements. Some clones are lacking; in checked studies, under half of them reflect an unresolved V gene, and why the rest are absent is not known. Clone size and the V and J calls come from that table; the DNA yielded D and trimming. This sample is represented by around 80,000 clones; roughly a tenth of them were singletons. The top ten clones comprise approximately 25% of the sample.

This clone was counted between two and nine times. Its antigen is currently not known. The input lacks base qualities; no much larger clone sits a single base away. The V and J segments used are TRBV5-1 and TRBJ1-1; the central 8 bases match TRBD1. What was sequenced was PBMCs. The clonotype was recovered from a man between 60 and 70 years old in good health and CMV-seropositive. The CDR3 in this case is CASSGQADTGAFF. The DNA is TGCGCCAGTTCGGGACAGGCCGATACGGGAGCTTTCTTT. Beyond the CDR3, the reference TRBV5-1 and TRBJ1-1 genes provide the residues; the full variable domain reads: KAGVTQTPRYLIKTRGQQVTLSCSPISGHRSVSWYQQTPGQGLQFLFEYFSETQRNKGNFPGRFSGRQFSNSRSEMNVSTLELGDSALYLCASSGQADTGAFFGQGTRLTVV.